The 15 T cell receptor beta chains below were found in one sample sequenced in a study of T cells after yellow fever vaccination. TCRdb called the 5' RACE reads again in MiXCR, with one record for every CDR3 protein. The sample includes approximately 160,000 distinct CDR3 sequences, around 9.7% of them seen just once. This specimen was CD8+ T cells sorted from PBMCs, taken 45 days after the yellow fever booster vaccination. The origin of the receptors is a man younger than 35 who received the YFV17D yellow fever vaccine.

This chain joins TRBV6-1 and TRBJ2-2; 11 bases match TRBD2. Per germline, CDR1 MNHNS and CDR2 SASEGT. V lost 0 bases and J lost 6; bases outside the gene matches: 0. The CDR3 extends over 15 amino acids. This CDR3 reads CASSEASGGAGELFF. The CDR3, as DNA: TGTGCCAGCAGTGAAGCTAGCGGGGGGGCCGGGGAGCTGTTTTTT.

The table lists this clonotype with a few counts. V gene TRBV29-1 combines with J gene TRBJ2-2; 7 bases fit TRBD1. Germline V lookup: CDR1 SQVTM, CDR2 ANQGSEA. The V segment lost 2 bases and the J segment 6 bases; nucleotides outside the gene matches: 0. The CDR3 covers 12 residues. CDR3 in amino acids: CSVEQGAGELFF. In DNA, the CDR3 is TGCAGCGTTGAACAGGGGGCCGGGGAGCTGTTTTTT.

V usage is TRBV5-1 and J usage is TRBJ2-5; TRBD2 matches at 10 bases. With 3 bases clipped from V and 1 base from J, the junction kept 9 bases outside the gene matches. Germline lookup yields CDR1 SGHRS and CDR2 YFSETQ. The CDR3 covers 17 residues. The CDR3 DNA sequence: TGCGCCAGCAGCTGGTCCGGGACTAGCGCCCGCCAAGAGACCCAGTACTTC. Its translation: CASSWSGTSARQETQYF. Based on the CDR3 plus reference TRBV5-1 and TRBJ2-5, the full variable domain is KAGVTQTPRYLIKTRGQQVTLSCSPISGHRSVSWYQQTPGQGLQFLFEYFSETQRNKGNFPGRFSGRQFSNSRSEMNVSTLELGDSALYLCASSWSGTSARQETQYFGPGTRLLVL.

This clonotype has more than one count but fewer than ten. The chain is built from TRBV7-6 and TRBJ2-7; D is tentatively TRBD1 or TRBD2 (5 bases each). This CDR3 is 13 amino acids long. Per germline, CDR1 SGHVS and CDR2 FNYEAQ. V was clipped by 5 bases and J by 4 bases, with 12 bases between them. In DNA form, the CDR3 reads TGTGCCAGCAGCGCCGGGACCCAATACGAGCAGTACTTC. It yields the protein CASSAGTQYEQYF.

The chain is built from TRBV28 and TRBJ2-3; D is perhaps TRBD1 (5 bases). Germline values: CDR1 MDHEN, CDR2 SYDVKM. The CDR3 is 15 amino acids. Deletions cut 2 bases from V and 4 bases from J, with 13 bases between. CDR3 in amino acids: CASSLTQAAADTQYF. The DNA for the CDR3 is TGTGCCAGCAGTTTAACACAGGCCGCCGCAGATACGCAGTATTTT.

V usage is TRBV4-1 and J usage is TRBJ1-1; D uncertain. The CDR3 has 15 amino acids. V lost 0 bases and J 2 bases, leaving 10 bases between the germline ends. CDR1 is MGHRA, CDR2 YSYEKL, per germline. The CDR3 protein is CASSQEELTNTEAFF. The CDR3 DNA is TGCGCCAGCAGCCAAGAAGAACTGACTAACACTGAAGCTTTCTTT.

This clonotype was found a few times. This rearrangement joins TRBV9 to TRBJ2-5; 8 positions agree with TRBD1. V trimming: 3 bases; J trimming: 2 bases; junction bases outside the gene matches: 6. The germline CDR1 and CDR2 sequences are SGDLS and YYNGEE. This CDR3 has 15 residues. The CDR3 loop is CASSDDRGYQETQYF. CDR3 coding DNA: TGTGCCAGCAGCGACGACAGGGGATATCAAGAGACCCAGTACTTC.

This clonotype has more than one count but fewer than ten. The chain couples TRBV4-2 to TRBJ2-1; tentative D call: TRBD2 (5 bases). Looked up from germline, CDR1 is LGHNA and CDR2 is YNFKEQ. Between the trimmed V and J ends, which lost 0 bases and 5 bases, there was a span of 17 bases. The CDR3 extends over 17 amino acids. The DNA of the CDR3 is TGTGCCAGCAGCCAAGAAATAGCGCTCCCTCTGAACAATGAGCAGTTCTTC. Its protein product is CASSQEIALPLNNEQFF.

This clonotype was observed a handful of times. The chain links TRBV5-1 to TRBJ1-2; weak D call: TRBD1 (5 bases). The CDR3 totals 15 residues. Germline V gene data show CDR1 as SGHRS and CDR2 as YFSETQ. V gave up 1 base and J gave up 2 bases, with 12 bases separating them. The CDR3 reads CASSLPSTANYGYTF. CDR3 DNA sequence: TGCGCCAGCAGCTTGCCGTCGACAGCAAACTATGGCTACACCTTC.

This clonotype has a handful of counts. The chain combines TRBV7-9 with TRBJ1-5, with D maybe TRBD1 (5 bases). Trimming took 4 bases from V and 0 from J, leaving 19 bases between them. The germline CDR1 and CDR2 sequences are SEHNR and FQNEAQ (reference sequence). The CDR3 sequence is 18 residues long. CDR3 region: CASSSNAGSGYSNQPQHF. Written as DNA, the CDR3 is TGTGCCAGCAGCTCCAATGCAGGGTCGGGTTATAGCAATCAGCCCCAGCATTTT.

This clonotype was recorded a few times. This sequence joins TRBV15 and TRBJ2-1; D remains ambiguous. This CDR3 region has 17 residues. Germline CDR1 and CDR2: LNHNV and YYDKDF (reference sequence). V lost 2 bases, J lost 5 bases, and 19 bases lay in between. In DNA, the CDR3 is TGTGCCACCAGCAGACGCCTCCCGAGTCTGGCCCACAATGAGCAGTTCTTC. As protein: CATSRRLPSLAHNEQFF.

This rearrangement joins TRBV7-9 to TRBJ2-3; weak D call: TRBD2 (5 bases). From germline, CDR1 is SEHNR and CDR2 FQNEAQ (reference sequence). The CDR3 sequence is 13 residues long. The V end lost 5 bases, the J end lost 4 bases, and 10 bases lay between the germline ends. CDR3 DNA: TGTGCCAGCAGCCCCAGCGGCGCAGATACGCAGTATTTT. Translation gives CASSPSGADTQYF.

This clonotype occurred many times. V and J are TRBV7-9 and TRBJ2-3; D is unclear. V shed 8 bases and J shed 0 bases, with 9 bases lying between them. The CDR3 is 13 residues long. Germline CDR1 and CDR2: SEHNR and FQNEAQ (reference sequence). Written as DNA, the CDR3 is TGTGCCAGCGGGGAAACTAGCACAGATACGCAGTATTTT. The encoded protein is CASGETSTDTQYF.

This clonotype was seen only a few times. The gene calls are TRBV6-2 or TRBV6-3 and TRBJ2-3; 12 bases are shared with TRBD2. CDR1 and CDR2 from the germline V gene are MNHEY and SVGEGT. After removal of 0 bases from V and 4 bases from J, the junction contained 5 bases not matched to a gene. The length of the CDR3 is 17 residues. The CDR3 nucleotides read TGTGCCAGCAGTTACTCCAGGACTAGCGGGGTGTCAGATACGCAGTATTTT. The encoded protein is CASSYSRTSGVSDTQYF.

The chain recombines TRBV5-1 with TRBJ2-3; D unclear. The CDR3 is 16 residues long. CDR1 and CDR2 from the germline V gene are SGHRS and YFSETQ. The V and J ends lost 1 base and 2 bases respectively, with 14 bases between them. The CDR3 DNA follows: TGCGCCAGCAGCTTGTTATCGACGTACCCCACAGATACGCAGTATTTT. This encodes CASSLLSTYPTDTQYF.